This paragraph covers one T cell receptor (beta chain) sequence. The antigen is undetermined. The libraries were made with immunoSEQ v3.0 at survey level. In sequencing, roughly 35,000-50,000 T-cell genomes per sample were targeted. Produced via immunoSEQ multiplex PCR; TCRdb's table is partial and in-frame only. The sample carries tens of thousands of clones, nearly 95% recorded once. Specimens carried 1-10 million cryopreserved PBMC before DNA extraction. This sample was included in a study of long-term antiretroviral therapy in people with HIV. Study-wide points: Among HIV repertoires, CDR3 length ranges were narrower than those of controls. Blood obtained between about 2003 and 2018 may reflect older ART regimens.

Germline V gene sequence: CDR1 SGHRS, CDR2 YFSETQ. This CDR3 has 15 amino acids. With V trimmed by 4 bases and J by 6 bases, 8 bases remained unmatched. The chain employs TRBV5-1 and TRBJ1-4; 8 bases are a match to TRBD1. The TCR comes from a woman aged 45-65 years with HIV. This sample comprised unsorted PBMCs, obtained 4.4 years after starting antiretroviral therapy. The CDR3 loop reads CASSRQGRVDEKLFF. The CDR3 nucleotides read TGCGCCAGCAGCCGACAGGGGCGGGTGGATGAAAAACTGTTTTTT.